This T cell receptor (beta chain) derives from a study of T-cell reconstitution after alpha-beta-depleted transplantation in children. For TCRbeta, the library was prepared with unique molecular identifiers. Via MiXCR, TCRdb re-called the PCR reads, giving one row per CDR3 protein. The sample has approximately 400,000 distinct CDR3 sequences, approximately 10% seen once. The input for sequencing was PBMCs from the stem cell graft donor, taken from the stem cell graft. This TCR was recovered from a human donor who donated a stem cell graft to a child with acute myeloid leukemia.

The CDR3 spells CASRRQGAGEKLFF. The DNA of the CDR3 is TGCGCCAGCAGACGACAGGGGGCTGGGGAAAAACTGTTTTTT. The rearrangement joins TRBV5-1 to TRBJ1-4; 10 nucleotides agree with TRBD1. CDR3 length: 14 residues. CDR1 and CDR2 from the germline V gene are SGHRS and YFSETQ. Trimming took 5 bases from V and 8 from J; bases not matched to a gene: 6.